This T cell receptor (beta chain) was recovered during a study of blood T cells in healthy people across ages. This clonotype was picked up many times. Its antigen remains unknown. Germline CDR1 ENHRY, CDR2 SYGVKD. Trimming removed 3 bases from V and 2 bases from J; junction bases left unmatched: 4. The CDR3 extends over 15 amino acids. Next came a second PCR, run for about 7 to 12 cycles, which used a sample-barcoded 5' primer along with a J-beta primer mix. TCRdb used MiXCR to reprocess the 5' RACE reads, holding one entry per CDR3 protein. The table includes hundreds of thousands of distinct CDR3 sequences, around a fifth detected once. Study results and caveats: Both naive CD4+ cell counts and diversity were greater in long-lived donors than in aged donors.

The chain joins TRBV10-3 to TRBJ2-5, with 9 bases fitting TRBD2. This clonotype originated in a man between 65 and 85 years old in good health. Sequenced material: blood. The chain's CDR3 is CAISDLAGLQETQYF. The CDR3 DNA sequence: TGTGCCATCAGTGATCTAGCGGGGCTACAAGAGACCCAGTACTTC.